Below are 27 T cell receptor beta chains sequenced from a single sample in a study of T cells after yellow fever vaccination. TCRdb fed the 5' RACE reads into MiXCR, producing one record per CDR3 protein. Of some 400,000 distinct CDR3 sequences listed, approximately 19% were seen once; the top ten hold 15% to 20%. Sequencing was performed on PBMCs, taken before the yellow fever booster vaccination. The receptors were gathered from a man aged 18 to 30 who received the YFV17D yellow fever vaccine.

In this sample, this clonotype turned up a few times. The chain couples TRBV10-3 to TRBJ2-7; D remains unclear. The CDR3 runs to 12 residues. CDR1 is ENHRY, CDR2 SYGVKD, per germline. V was cut by 6 bases and J by 3 bases, with 9 bases left in between. In DNA form, the CDR3 reads TGTGCCATCAGCCTAGACGGCTACGAGCAGTACTTC. It is translated as CAISLDGYEQYF.

V and J are TRBV15 and TRBJ1-4; D is unresolved. Trimming stripped 8 bases from V and 8 bases from J, with 15 bases between. In germline, CDR1 is LNHNV, CDR2 YYDKDF (reference sequence). This CDR3 has 13 residues. CDR3 bases: TGTGCCACCCGCAAGGGAGGCGGCGAAAAACTGTTTTTT. The encoded protein is CATRKGGGEKLFF.

This clonotype was counted only a few times. J is TRBJ2-1 and V is TRBV7-2; no clear D gene. Per germline, CDR1 SGHTA and CDR2 FQGNSA. Trimming left V 2 bases short and J 9 bases short, with 26 bases between. The CDR3 length is 18 residues. CDR3 sequence reads: CASSLKGQATFFRREQFF. The CDR3 nucleotides read TGTGCCAGCAGCTTAAAAGGGCAGGCCACCTTCTTCCGGCGTGAGCAGTTCTTC.

This clonotype showed up just a few times. The chain couples TRBV7-2 to TRBJ1-5; 9 nucleotides agree with TRBD1. The V segment lost 5 bases and the J segment 4 bases; nucleotides outside the gene matches: 9. CDR1 is SGHTA and CDR2 is FQGNSA in the germline V gene. The CDR3 has 16 amino acids. The CDR3, as DNA: TGTGCCAGCAGCCCAAACTCCGGGACAGGGAATCAGCCCCAGCATTTT. It encodes CASSPNSGTGNQPQHF.

This clonotype was counted a few times. The genes are TRBV5-5 and TRBJ1-1; perhaps TRBD1 as D (6 bases). CDR1 SGHKS and CDR2 YYEKEE come from the germline V gene (reference sequence). With 4 bases removed from V and 3 bases from J, the gap between germline ends came to 19 bases. The CDR3 is 16 amino acids. CDR3 sequence: CASSLFSRGADTEAFF. For the CDR3, the DNA is TGTGCCAGCAGCCTATTCTCCAGGGGCGCGGACACTGAAGCTTTCTTT. Based on the CDR3 plus reference TRBV5-5 and TRBJ1-1, the full variable domain is DAGVTQSPTHLIKTRGQQVTLRCSPISGHKSVSWYQQVLGQGPQFIFQYYEKEERGRGNFPDRFSARQFPNYSSELNVNALLLGDSALYLCASSLFSRGADTEAFFGQGTRLTVV.

This clonotype was recorded a few times. The chain carries TRBV5-5 and TRBJ1-2; no firm D call. CDR1 and CDR2 from the germline V gene are SGHKS and YYEKEE (reference sequence). The CDR3 covers 14 residues. Trimming took off 1 base at V and 3 bases at J, with 10 bases between the two ends. The CDR3 coding sequence is TGTGCCAGCAGCTTGATGAATAGGGACTATGGCTACACCTTC. Encoded protein: CASSLMNRDYGYTF. Complete variable domain (other parts from reference TRBV5-5 and TRBJ1-2): DAGVTQSPTHLIKTRGQQVTLRCSPISGHKSVSWYQQVLGQGPQFIFQYYEKEERGRGNFPDRFSARQFPNYSSELNVNALLLGDSALYLCASSLMNRDYGYTFGSGTRLTVV.

This clonotype has just one count. J is TRBJ1-4 and V is TRBV7-2; D may be TRBD1 (6 bases). Germline V lookup: CDR1 SGHTA, CDR2 FQGNSA. Trimming pared 3 bases from V and 15 bases from J, leaving 14 bases between. The CDR3 has 12 residues. CDR3 protein: CASSFDIGGLFF. The CDR3 coding sequence is TGTGCCAGCAGCTTCGATATTGGGGGCTTGTTTTTT.

The CDR3 loop reads CASAAAGDPDQETQYF. As DNA, the CDR3 is TGTGCCAGCGCAGCGGCAGGCGACCCGGACCAAGAGACCCAGTACTTC. The rearrangement links TRBV3-1 to TRBJ2-5; a weak D match, TRBD2 (5 bases). The germline V gene encodes CDR1 LGHDT and CDR2 YNNKEL (reference sequence). V lost 8 bases, J lost 0 bases, and 19 bases lay in between. The CDR3 consists of 16 residues.

This clonotype was detected only a few times. This chain connects TRBV20-1 to TRBJ2-3, with 10 bases lining up with TRBD2. The CDR3 totals 14 residues. Germline CDR1 reads DFQATT; CDR2 reads SNEGSKA (reference sequence). V shed 6 bases, J shed 3 bases, and the junction held 6 bases outside the gene matches. The CDR3 DNA follows: TGCAGTGCCAGCGGACTAGCGGCAACAGATACGCAGTATTTT. Amino acids: CSASGLAATDTQYF.

This clonotype turned up a few times. The V gene is TRBV7-8, the J gene TRBJ1-4, with a tentative D call TRBD1 (6 bases). This CDR3 has 19 residues. Deletions cut 5 bases from V and 1 base from J, with 23 bases between. Germline CDR1 reads SGHVS; CDR2 reads FQNEAQ. CDR3 DNA: TGTGCCAGCAGCCCCCGGGACACAATTTCCCCGCTAACTAATGAAAAACTGTTTTTT. Translation gives CASSPRDTISPLTNEKLFF.

This clonotype was counted only a few times. The genes are TRBV20-1 and TRBJ1-2; D unresolved. Germline CDR1 is DFQATT and CDR2 is SNEGSKA (reference sequence). The CDR3 consists of 13 residues. Trimming left V 6 bases short and J 0 bases short, with 11 bases between. CDR3 sequence reads: CSAQVRANYGYTF. CDR3 coding DNA: TGCAGTGCCCAGGTCAGAGCTAACTATGGCTACACCTTC.

This sequence joins TRBV20-1 and TRBJ2-4; D is ambiguous. Germline assignment: CDR1 DFQATT and CDR2 SNEGSKA (reference sequence). This CDR3 spans 12 amino acids. Trimming cost V 4 bases and J 2 bases, with 6 bases left between them. This CDR3 is CSAMGSKNIQYF. CDR3 coding DNA: TGCAGTGCTATGGGTTCCAAAAACATTCAGTACTTC.

The chain has TRBV14 and TRBJ2-1; D is uncertain. Germline loops: CDR1 SGHDN, CDR2 FVKESK. The CDR3 spans 13 residues. Trimming left V 0 bases short and J 7 bases short, with 7 bases between. CDR3 protein: CASSQEEENEQFF. CDR3 DNA: TGTGCCAGCAGCCAAGAAGAGGAAAATGAGCAGTTCTTC.

There are a few counts of this clonotype. The V and J genes are TRBV5-1 and TRBJ2-3; the D gene is possibly TRBD1 (5 bases). This CDR3 is built from 15 residues. Between the trimmed V and J ends, which lost 3 bases and 0 bases, there was a span of 11 bases. Germline values: CDR1 SGHRS, CDR2 YFSETQ. The CDR3 bases are TGCGCCAGCAGCTCGCAGGGCCCTAGCACAGATACGCAGTATTTT. It specifies CASSSQGPSTDTQYF.

In nucleotides, the CDR3 is TGCAGTGCTAGTCCCAGCGGGACCGACACAGATACGCAGTATTTT. Protein: CSASPSGTDTDTQYF. The chain couples TRBV20-1 to TRBJ2-3; 7 bases line up with TRBD2. The CDR3 runs to 15 residues. Germline V lookup: CDR1 DFQATT, CDR2 SNEGSKA (reference sequence). The trim removed 3 bases at V and 2 bases at J, leaving 8 bases unmatched.

This clonotype was counted only a few times. The gene calls are TRBV2 and TRBJ2-1; D not resolved. Trimming left V 3 bases short and J 6 bases short, with 3 bases between. Germline values: CDR1 SNHLY, CDR2 FYNNEI. This CDR3 region has 11 residues. CDR3 residues: CASSESNEQFF. CDR3 DNA: TGTGCCAGCAGTGAGAGCAATGAGCAGTTCTTC.

This clonotype was detected only a few times. V is TRBV1 and J is TRBJ1-2; TRBD1, the table's D call, was not compared with the DNA. TRBV1 is deemed a pseudogene. CDR3 length: 12 residues. As DNA, the CDR3 is TGCACCAGCAGCCAACTTCGGACATACTCGACCTTC. Its protein is CTSSQLRTYSTF.

This chain links TRBV5-1 with TRBJ1-4; TRBD1 is a possible D gene (5 bases). V lost 4 bases, J lost 3 bases, and 16 bases lay in between. This CDR3 is 16 amino acids long. Germline lookup yields CDR1 SGHRS and CDR2 YFSETQ. The CDR3 region has the DNA TGCGCCAGCAGCAGCGGGACGCGGGGGGCTAATGAAAAACTGTTTTTT. Its translation: CASSSGTRGANEKLFF.

V usage is TRBV20-1 and J usage is TRBJ1-6; D gene uncertain. Germline lookup yields CDR1 DFQATT and CDR2 SNEGSKA (reference sequence). The CDR3 spans 15 residues. V was trimmed by 3 bases and J by 10 bases, leaving 19 bases between them. The DNA for the CDR3 is TGCAGTGCTAGGGCCCGGGATTATGGCTCCTCACCCCTCCACTTT. Its translation: CSARARDYGSSPLHF.

The rearrangement links TRBV14 to TRBJ1-2; D is uncertain. The germline CDR1 and CDR2 sequences are SGHDN and FVKESK. This CDR3 comprises 13 residues. Trimming took off 0 bases at V and 2 bases at J, with 4 bases between the two ends. This chain's CDR3 is CASSQDYNYGYTF. The CDR3 DNA reads as TGTGCCAGCAGCCAAGATTACAACTATGGCTACACCTTC.

In its sample, this clonotype was seen a few times. J is TRBJ2-7 and V is TRBV2; possible D gene TRBD1, 5 bases. Germline CDR1 reads SNHLY; CDR2 reads FYNNEI. This CDR3 has 14 amino acids. Trimming left V 4 bases short and J 0 bases short, with 10 bases between. The CDR3 nucleotides read TGTGCCAGCAGTGCCCAGGGTAGCTCCTACGAGCAGTACTTC. It translates to CASSAQGSSYEQYF.

This clonotype came up a few times. The rearrangement links TRBV6-5 to TRBJ1-6; 9 bases agree with TRBD1. Germline trimming cut 7 bases from V and 4 bases from J; bases unmatched to any gene: 8. Germline loops: CDR1 MNHEY, CDR2 SVGAGI. This CDR3 is built from 16 residues. CDR3 nucleotides: TGTGCCAGCACTACAGGGGGCGATCCTTATAATTCACCCCTCCACTTT. Translated: CASTTGGDPYNSPLHF.

This clonotype was seen a handful of times. The chain joins TRBV7-2 to TRBJ2-3; D might be TRBD1 or TRBD2, each matching 5 bases. The V gene's germline CDR1 is SGHTA and CDR2 FQGNSA. This CDR3 is built from 18 residues. Trimming took off 5 bases at V and 0 bases at J, with 21 bases between the two ends. In DNA form, the CDR3 reads TGTGCCAGCAGCCGTAACTTCGGGACGCCCTCGAGCACAGATACGCAGTATTTT. Translating gives CASSRNFGTPSSTDTQYF.

The chain combines TRBV4-2 with TRBJ2-2, with 7 bases that match TRBD2. This CDR3 has 20 amino acids. The V and J ends lost 4 bases and 2 bases, in that order; junction bases with no gene match: 19. CDR1 is LGHNA and CDR2 is YNFKEQ in the germline V gene. This CDR3 is CASSLHLRWTSEDNTGELFF. The CDR3 coding sequence is TGTGCCAGCAGCCTCCATCTGCGCTGGACTAGTGAAGATAACACCGGGGAGCTGTTTTTT.

The CDR3 loop reads CASSQDGRSDTQYF. In nucleotides, the CDR3 is TGCGCCAGCAGCCAAGACGGGCGTTCCGATACGCAGTATTTT. V and J are TRBV4-3 and TRBJ2-3; D not resolved. The CDR3 covers 14 residues. Germline CDR1 LGHNA, CDR2 YSLEER. Trimming cost V 0 bases and J 6 bases, with 10 bases left between them.

The chain couples TRBV7-2 to TRBJ2-3, with 13 bases that match TRBD2. The CDR3 covers 18 residues. Germline assignment: CDR1 SGHTA and CDR2 FQGNSA. Trimming cost V 5 bases and J 2 bases; bases outside gene matches: 10. For the CDR3, the DNA is TGTGCCAGCAGCAGGACTAGCGGGGGCCTTGGGTTCACAGATACGCAGTATTTT. Its protein is CASSRTSGGLGFTDTQYF.

The chain links TRBV10-2 to TRBJ2-6, with D possibly being TRBD1 (6 bases). In germline, CDR1 is WSHSY, CDR2 SAAADI. The CDR3 is 15 amino acids. Trimming cost V 5 bases and J 2 bases, with 10 bases left between them. The CDR3 bases are TGCGCCAGCAGTAGGGGGATAGCTGGGGCCAACGTCCTGACTTTC. Its translation is CASSRGIAGANVLTF.